This TCR beta chain emerged from a study of breast tumors, draining lymph nodes, adjacent tissues. TCRdb ran MiXCR on the multiplex PCR reads and lists one entry per CDR3 protein. The sample lists under 80,000 distinct CDR3 sequences; approximately 45% were seen once. The study's findings and limits: Compared with lymph nodes, tumors were less diverse; compared with nontumor tissue, more.

Trimming shortened V by 4 bases and J by 1 base, and 9 bases separated the two germline ends. The CDR3 extends over 14 amino acids. Germline loops: CDR1 WSHSY, CDR2 SAAADI. Ten or more counts support this clonotype. Its antigen is unidentified. This chain uses TRBV10-2 with TRBJ2-3; D is undetermined. This TCR came from a female donor with breast cancer. Some clones in this sample may be carry-over from other donors' samples. The sequenced material came from breast tumor tissue. The CDR3 DNA is TGCGCCAGCAGTGGGGGTAGGGGCACAGATACGCAGTATTTT. Translation: CASSGGRGTDTQYF.